The 15 T cell receptor beta chains below come from one sample, sequenced in a study of blood T cell repertoires in COVID-19. Only in-frame clones appear in the TCRdb table, and some are missing; sequencing was by immunoSEQ multiplex PCR. The table includes some 140,000 clones, 70% to 80% detected once. The sample consisted of peripheral blood. These receptor sequences come from a woman aged 65 to 85 with COVID-19, enrolled during active disease.

With respect to this clone: Within the sample, other DNA sequences also encode this same CDR3. The V gene is TRBV18, the J gene TRBJ1-1; TRBD1 agrees at 9 bases. The trim removed 6 bases at V and 1 base at J, leaving 0 bases unmatched. CDR3 length: 13 residues. Per germline, CDR1 KGHSH and CDR2 LQKENI. The CDR3 loop is CASSGQGNTEAFF. The CDR3 DNA reads as TGTGCCAGCTCGGGACAGGGGAACACTGAAGCTTTCTTT. The variable domain in full, with the rest retrieved from reference TRBV18 and TRBJ1-1, is NAGVMQNPRHLVRRRGQEARLRCSPMKGHSHVYWYRQLPEEGLKFMVYLQKENIIDESGMPKERFSAEFPKEGPSILRIQQVVRGDSAAYFCASSGQGNTEAFFGQGTRLTVV.

The chain uses TRBV19 and TRBJ1-1; a possible D gene is TRBD1 (5 bases). The V gene lost 1 base and the J gene lost 5 bases, with 11 bases spanning the gap. Germline values: CDR1 LNHDA, CDR2 SQIVND (reference sequence). The CDR3 extends over 14 amino acids. Here the CDR3 reads CASSIAGGRTEAFF. CDR3 bases: TGTGCCAGTAGTATAGCGGGGGGAAGGACTGAAGCTTTCTTT.

V is TRBV30 and J is TRBJ1-5; TRBD1 might be the D (5 bases). This CDR3 comprises 14 residues. Deletions cut 5 bases from V and 2 bases from J, with 13 bases between. From germline, CDR1 is GTSNPN and CDR2 SVGIG (reference sequence). CDR3 DNA sequence: TGTGCCTGGGGGCGGGGGGGTGGCAATCAGCCCCAGCATTTT. Amino acids: CAWGRGGGNQPQHF.

This clone turned up a few times. The chain employs TRBV29-1 and TRBJ2-1, with TRBD1 as a possible D gene (7 bases). CDR1 and CDR2 (germline): SQVTM, ANQGSEA. The CDR3 has 13 residues. V was pared by 3 bases and J by 7 bases, with 13 bases between. The CDR3 coding sequence is TGCAGCGTTGATGTGGCAGGGGGGAATGAGCAGTTCTTC. This gives the protein CSVDVAGGNEQFF.

The rearrangement uses TRBV5-1 and TRBJ1-1; TRBD1 is a possible D gene (6 bases). V dropped 1 base and J dropped 4 bases, with 14 bases sitting between them. The CDR3 is 15 residues long. Per germline, CDR1 SGHRS and CDR2 YFSETQ. CDR3 protein: CASSLTDRTSTEAFF. DNA of the CDR3: TGCGCCAGCAGCTTGACCGACAGGACGTCCACTGAAGCTTTCTTT.

The chain recombines TRBV2 with TRBJ1-2; the match to TRBD1 covers 8 bases. Germline CDR1 is SNHLY and CDR2 is FYNNEI. The CDR3 runs 14 residues. The ends lost 2 bases at V and 8 bases at J; junction bases unmatched: 7. CDR3 nucleotide sequence: TGTGCCAGCAGTGAATGGACAGGGAAGTCGGGCTACACCTTC. Amino acids: CASSEWTGKSGYTF.

The V gene is TRBV27, the J gene TRBJ1-1, with D possibly matching TRBD1 (5 bases). V lost 0 bases and J lost 3, with 11 bases in between. Germline V gene data show CDR1 as MNHEY and CDR2 as SMNVEV (reference sequence). CDR3 length: 15 amino acids. The CDR3 spells CASSLSAGLHTEAFF. In nucleotides, the CDR3 is TGTGCCAGCAGTTTATCGGCAGGGCTCCACACTGAAGCTTTCTTT.

The gene calls are TRBV19 and TRBJ1-2; a possible D gene is TRBD1 (6 bases). The ends were cut back, 2 bases at V and 7 bases at J, with 26 bases in the middle. The CDR3 is 18 amino acids. In germline, CDR1 is LNHDA, CDR2 SQIVND (reference sequence). DNA for the CDR3: TGTGCCAGTAGTATAACCCGGAATGGACAGCGCGAGATGGTTGGCTACACCTTC. It translates to CASSITRNGQREMVGYTF. The full variable domain, its missing parts supplied by reference TRBV19 and TRBJ1-2, is DGGITQSPKYLFRKEGQNVTLSCEQNLNHDAMYWYRQDPGQGLRLIYYSQIVNDFQKGDIAEGYSVSREKKESFPLTVTSAQKNPTAFYLCASSITRNGQREMVGYTFGSGTRLTVV.

The rearrangement uses TRBV7-2 and TRBJ2-5; TRBD2 agrees at 7 bases. V lost 1 base and J lost 7; bases outside the gene matches: 6. The CDR3 extends over 14 amino acids. Germline loops: CDR1 SGHTA, CDR2 FQGNSA. The CDR3: CASSLDGGVGTQYF. CDR3 nucleotide sequence: TGTGCCAGCAGCTTAGATGGGGGGGTGGGGACCCAGTACTTC.

This clone was detected a few times. The chain carries TRBV7-2 and TRBJ2-2, with 9 nucleotides matching TRBD2. In germline, CDR1 is SGHTA, CDR2 FQGNSA. V dropped 2 bases and J dropped 7; count of bases not matched to a gene: 14. The CDR3 runs to 18 residues. In DNA form, the CDR3 reads TGTGCCAGCAGCTTAACGGGTTGGCGGGGGGGCCTCGACGGGGAGCTGTTTTTT. This encodes CASSLTGWRGGLDGELFF.

The V call is TRBV7-2, the J call TRBJ1-6; D remains unclear. The V gene's germline CDR1 is SGHTA and CDR2 FQGNSA. V shed 5 bases and J shed 7 bases, with 12 bases lying between them. The CDR3 is 14 residues long. The CDR3 protein is CASSPRGLNSPLHF. CDR3 in DNA: TGTGCCAGCAGCCCCCGGGGTCTAAATTCACCCCTCCACTTT.

The V gene is TRBV25-1, the J gene TRBJ2-7, with TRBD1 identical over 8 bases. There are 15 residues in the CDR3. The V and J ends lost 4 bases and 5 bases, in that order; junction bases with no gene match: 10. Germline assignment: CDR1 MGHDK and CDR2 SYGVNS. For the CDR3, the DNA is TGTGCCAGCAGTGCGGGCATCGACAGGGGAAACGAGCAGTACTTC. Its protein product is CASSAGIDRGNEQYF.

The table lists this clone with a few counts. V is TRBV4-2 and J is TRBJ1-2; the D is unclear. Trimming took off 0 bases at V and 6 bases at J, with 11 bases between the two ends. There are 14 residues in the CDR3. The germline V gene encodes CDR1 LGHNA and CDR2 YNFKEQ. CDR3 coding DNA: TGTGCCAGCAGCCAAGAGGTCGGTCCTCATGGCTACACCTTC. This translates into CASSQEVGPHGYTF.

This clone was counted a few times. The chain links TRBV7-2 to TRBJ2-2; D is unresolved. This CDR3 contains 14 residues. V gave up 3 bases and J gave up 4 bases, with 9 bases separating them. Germline V gives CDR1 SGHTA, CDR2 FQGNSA. The CDR3 DNA follows: TGTGCCAGCAGCTTTTCCACGAGCACCGGGGAGCTGTTTTTT. Translated: CASSFSTSTGELFF.

V usage is TRBV7-2 and J usage is TRBJ2-7; 8 nucleotides agree with TRBD1. Germline V lookup: CDR1 SGHTA, CDR2 FQGNSA. This CDR3 spans 15 amino acids. The V and J ends lost 1 base and 6 bases, in that order; junction bases with no gene match: 8. The DNA for the CDR3 is TGTGCCAGCAGCTTAGTCGGACAGGGATATGGCGAGCAGTACTTC. It yields the protein CASSLVGQGYGEQYF.